These 18 T cell receptor beta chains share one sample of origin, sequenced in a study of blood T cell repertoires in COVID-19. Repertoires were generated with immunoSEQ multiplex PCR, while TCRdb's copy carries only in-frame clones and drops some. The sample records roughly 320,000 clones, more than 75% being singletons. Input material: peripheral blood. Receptor source: a man in his 70s with acute or convalescent COVID-19.

The chain couples TRBV9 to TRBJ2-5, with D perhaps matching TRBD1 (6 bases). The germline CDR1 and CDR2 sequences are SGDLS and YYNGEE. The CDR3 is made up of 14 amino acids. Trimming left V 2 bases short and J 1 base short, with 9 bases between. In nucleotides, the CDR3 is TGTGCCAGCAGCGTTCCAGGGGTCCAAGAGACCCAGTACTTC. It specifies CASSVPGVQETQYF.

The gene calls are TRBV19 and TRBJ2-6, with 8 bases that match TRBD1. V shed 5 bases, J shed 3 bases, and the junction held 9 bases outside the gene matches. The CDR3 has 17 amino acids. CDR1 and CDR2 (germline): LNHDA, SQIVND (reference sequence). The CDR3 loop is CASSLTPRGLGANVLTF. The CDR3, as DNA: TGTGCCAGTAGTCTCACCCCCAGGGGGCTTGGGGCCAACGTCCTGACTTTC.

V and J are TRBV25-1 and TRBJ2-5; TRBD1 aligns across 9 bases. Trimming cost V 1 base and J 1 base; bases outside gene matches: 4. The germline V gene has CDR1 MGHDK and CDR2 SYGVNS. The CDR3 spans 16 residues. CDR3: CASSEFTGGFQETQYF. CDR3 sequence (DNA): TGTGCCAGCAGTGAATTTACAGGGGGCTTCCAAGAGACCCAGTACTTC.

The chain links TRBV5-6 to TRBJ2-3; 9 nucleotides align to TRBD2. This CDR3 has 16 residues. V lost 1 base to trimming and J lost 4 bases; unmatched junction nucleotides: 7. Germline V gene data show CDR1 as SGHDT and CDR2 as YYEEEE. The CDR3 is CASSLLASGMADTQYF. In DNA, the CDR3 is TGTGCCAGCAGCTTGCTCGCTAGCGGGATGGCAGATACGCAGTATTTT.

This chain links TRBV30 with TRBJ2-7, with a possible D match to TRBD1 (6 bases). The length of the CDR3 is 13 residues. Germline CDR1 and CDR2: GTSNPN and SVGIG (reference sequence). Trimming removed 4 bases at V and 2 bases at J, with 12 bases between. The CDR3 DNA reads TGTGCCTGGACCCCAGGGGTTACCTACGAGCAGTACTTC. It translates to CAWTPGVTYEQYF.

The chain is built from TRBV27 and TRBJ1-2; a possible D gene is TRBD1 (6 bases). The CDR3 has 13 residues. The V end was cut by 6 bases, the J end by 4 bases, with 12 bases between. CDR1 and CDR2 (germline): MNHEY, SMNVEV (reference sequence). CDR3 protein: CASRPGHRYGYTF. CDR3 bases: TGTGCCAGCAGGCCGGGACACCGCTATGGCTACACCTTC.

The rearrangement joins TRBV30 to TRBJ1-4; D possibly corresponds to TRBD1 (5 bases). The CDR3 length is 13 residues. Per germline, CDR1 GTSNPN and CDR2 SVGIG (reference sequence). Trimming took off 6 bases at V and 2 bases at J, with 10 bases between the two ends. The CDR3 protein is CACSGHTNEKLFF. DNA of the CDR3: TGTGCCTGTTCAGGACATACTAATGAAAAACTGTTTTTT.

This clone was found once. The gene calls are TRBV28 and TRBJ1-5, with a weak D call TRBD1 (5 bases). Germline V gives CDR1 MDHEN, CDR2 SYDVKM. The length of the CDR3 is 15 residues. Trimming took off 3 bases at V and 3 bases at J, with 12 bases between the two ends. The CDR3 here is CASSLAGANNQPQHF. In DNA form, the CDR3 reads TGTGCCAGCAGTTTGGCTGGGGCAAACAATCAGCCCCAGCATTTT.

The rearrangement uses TRBV6-2 or TRBV6-3 and TRBJ2-7, with 7 bases fitting TRBD2. CDR1 is MNHEY, CDR2 SVGEGT, per germline. The CDR3 totals 15 residues. J was trimmed by 1 base and V by 5 bases; bases with no gene match: 8. The CDR3 protein is CASSPWAGLSYEQYF. In nucleotides, the CDR3 is TGTGCCAGCAGTCCCTGGGCGGGACTATCCTACGAGCAGTACTTC.

The rearrangement links TRBV3-1 (or the pseudogene TRBV3-2) to TRBJ2-7, with 7 bases fitting TRBD1. After removal of 6 bases from V and 4 bases from J, the junction contained 9 bases not matched to a gene. This CDR3 contains 14 residues. Germline CDR1 is LGHDT and CDR2 is YNNKEL (reference sequence). The CDR3 loop reads CASSVTSGGYEQYF. CDR3 sequence (DNA): TGTGCCAGCAGTGTCACTTCAGGGGGATACGAGCAGTACTTC.

The rearrangement joins TRBV6-5 to TRBJ1-2, with unresolved D. Germline V gives CDR1 MNHEY, CDR2 SVGAGI. V was clipped by 6 bases and J by 5 bases, with 13 bases between them. The CDR3 spans 13 residues. The CDR3 reads CASSLRGGYGYTF. The DNA of the CDR3 is TGTGCCAGCAGCCTACGCGGAGGGTATGGCTACACCTTC.

This rearrangement joins TRBV5-1 to TRBJ2-5, with TRBD2 identical over 8 bases. Trimming at V came to 5 bases and at J to 4 bases, leaving 10 bases not matched to a gene. Germline V gene data show CDR1 as SGHRS and CDR2 as YFSETQ. The CDR3 extends over 15 amino acids. This CDR3 reads CASRQLGTRGETQYF. The CDR3 nucleotides read TGCGCCAGCAGACAGCTAGGGACTAGGGGAGAGACCCAGTACTTC.

The chain employs TRBV11-2 and TRBJ2-1, with D uncertain. The germline V and J ends were trimmed by 4 bases and 4 bases, with 8 bases remaining between them. CDR1 and CDR2 (germline): SGHAT, FQNNGV. This CDR3 contains 13 residues. The CDR3 nucleotides are TGTGCCAGCAGCTCGGTCCTTTACAATGAGCAGTTCTTC. Translation: CASSSVLYNEQFF.

The V call is TRBV19, the J call TRBJ2-7, with a weak D call TRBD1 (5 bases). The V gene lost 1 base and the J gene lost 6 bases, with 13 bases spanning the gap. Germline CDR1 LNHDA, CDR2 SQIVND (reference sequence). The CDR3 sequence is 14 residues long. The DNA of the CDR3 is TGTGCCAGTAGTATAGGCCTCCCAGGGCTCGAGCAGTACTTC. Encoded protein: CASSIGLPGLEQYF. Variable domain in full (rest from reference TRBV19 and TRBJ2-7): DGGITQSPKYLFRKEGQNVTLSCEQNLNHDAMYWYRQDPGQGLRLIYYSQIVNDFQKGDIAEGYSVSREKKESFPLTVTSAQKNPTAFYLCASSIGLPGLEQYFGPGTRLTVT.

The gene calls are TRBV19 and TRBJ1-5; a weak D match, TRBD1 (5 bases). V shed 11 bases and J shed 1 base, with 12 bases lying between them. This CDR3 has 13 amino acids. Germline-derived CDR1 and CDR2 are LNHDA and SQIVND (reference sequence). The CDR3 sequence is CAGATESNQPQHF. CDR3 DNA: TGTGCCGGAGCGACAGAGAGCAATCAGCCCCAGCATTTT. The full variable domain, in which reference TRBV19 and TRBJ1-5 provide the parts outside the CDR3, is DGGITQSPKYLFRKEGQNVTLSCEQNLNHDAMYWYRQDPGQGLRLIYYSQIVNDFQKGDIAEGYSVSREKKESFPLTVTSAQKNPTAFYLCAGATESNQPQHFGDGTRLSIL.

The CDR3 region has the DNA TGTGCCAGCAGTGACGACGGACAGGGCAGTCGCAATCAGCCCCAGCATTTT. Its translation is CASSDDGQGSRNQPQHF. The chain recombines TRBV2 with TRBJ1-5, with 8 bases aligning to TRBD1. Germline-derived CDR1 and CDR2 are SNHLY and FYNNEI. CDR3 length: 17 residues. Trimming cost V 3 bases and J 2 bases; bases outside gene matches: 9.

As concerns this clone: The same CDR3 can be traced to other DNA sequences in this sample. The V call is TRBV7-2, the J call TRBJ2-1; no reliable D call. CDR3 length: 15 residues. Germline CDR1 reads SGHTA; CDR2 reads FQGNSA. Deletions cut 0 bases from V and 4 bases from J, with 10 bases between. Here the CDR3 DNA reads TGTGCCAGCAGCTTAGCGGGCAGTATATACAATGAGCAGTTCTTC. Its protein product is CASSLAGSIYNEQFF.

The chain recombines TRBV4-2 with TRBJ2-7; 10 bases are shared with TRBD2. The germline gives CDR1 LGHNA, CDR2 YNFKEQ. The CDR3 is 16 residues long. Trimming removed 1 base from V and 2 bases from J; junction bases left unmatched: 5. The CDR3 reads CASSQVGLAGAYEQYF. The CDR3 DNA sequence: TGTGCCAGCAGCCAAGTAGGGCTAGCGGGGGCCTACGAGCAGTACTTC.